What follows are 13 T cell receptor beta chains derived from one specimen sequenced in a study of OX40 agonist ivuxolimab in advanced cancers. TCRdb's copy holds only in-frame clones and misses some; the assay was immunoSEQ multiplex PCR. The data show roughly 69,000 clones, with 75% to 90% seen just once and about 4.1% held by the top ten. The material was CD4+ or CD8+ T cells sorted from blood, obtained in a trial of the OX40 agonist ivuxolimab. The source of these receptors is an adult with an advanced solid tumor such as melanoma, head and neck, liver or kidney cancer.

The rearrangement links TRBV5-1 to TRBJ1-1; D is unclear. Trimming took off 4 bases at V and 8 bases at J, with 12 bases between the two ends. The CDR3 is 12 residues long. Germline CDR1 and CDR2: SGHRS and YFSETQ. CDR3 residues: CASSRLGGEAFF. As DNA, the CDR3 is TGCGCCAGCAGCAGGCTCGGTGGCGAAGCTTTCTTT. The full variable domain, its missing parts supplied by reference TRBV5-1 and TRBJ1-1, is KAGVTQTPRYLIKTRGQQVTLSCSPISGHRSVSWYQQTPGQGLQFLFEYFSETQRNKGNFPGRFSGRQFSNSRSEMNVSTLELGDSALYLCASSRLGGEAFFGQGTRLTVV.

This chain joins TRBV27 and TRBJ1-4; 9 bases align to TRBD1. Germline lookup yields CDR1 MNHEY and CDR2 SMNVEV (reference sequence). The V gene end was trimmed by 6 bases and the J gene end by 7 bases; junction bases not matched to a gene: 6. The CDR3 length is 14 residues. The CDR3 nucleotides are TGTGCCAGCAGCAACAGGGGGCTTTCTGAAAAACTGTTTTTT. Translation: CASSNRGLSEKLFF.

This chain joins TRBV30 and TRBJ1-1; D remains unclear. Germline V gives CDR1 GTSNPN, CDR2 SVGIG (reference sequence). V lost 2 bases to trimming and J lost 1 base, with 8 bases between them. This CDR3 contains 13 residues. CDR3 nucleotide sequence: TGTGCCTGGAGTTCGGACCCGAACACTGAAGCTTTCTTT. Protein sequence: CAWSSDPNTEAFF. The variable domain in full, with the rest retrieved from reference TRBV30 and TRBJ1-1, is SQTIHQWPATLVQPVGSPLSLECTVEGTSNPNLYWYRQAAGRGLQLLFYSVGIGQISSEVPQNLSASRPQDRQFILSSKKLLLSDSGFYLCAWSSDPNTEAFFGQGTRLTVV.

The genes are TRBV27 and TRBJ2-1; D may be TRBD1 (5 bases). Per germline, CDR1 MNHEY and CDR2 SMNVEV (reference sequence). CDR3 length: 14 amino acids. Trimming left V 7 bases short and J 5 bases short, with 15 bases between. The chain's CDR3 is CASNKQGTNNEQFF. The CDR3 region has the DNA TGTGCCAGCAATAAGCAGGGAACTAACAATGAGCAGTTCTTC.

The chain uses TRBV28 and TRBJ2-3; D not resolved. V lost 8 bases to trimming and J lost 2 bases, with 8 bases between them. CDR1 and CDR2 (germline): MDHEN, SYDVKM. The CDR3 extends over 12 amino acids. This chain's CDR3 is CASQTHTDTQYF. The DNA for the CDR3 is TGTGCCAGCCAGACTCACACAGATACGCAGTATTTT.

V gene TRBV19 combines with J gene TRBJ2-7, with TRBD1 matching over 9 bases. The CDR3 extends over 15 amino acids. CDR1 and CDR2 from the germline V gene are LNHDA and SQIVND (reference sequence). The junction had 13 bases not matched to a gene; V was cut back by 8 bases and J by 5 bases. The CDR3 nucleotides are TGTGCCAGTCGACCCTCCGGGACAGGGATCAACGAGCAGTACTTC. It yields the protein CASRPSGTGINEQYF.

The V gene is TRBV4-1, the J gene TRBJ2-3; 7 bases are shared with TRBD1. Germline CDR1 reads MGHRA; CDR2 reads YSYEKL. V lost 3 bases and J lost 3; bases outside the gene matches: 12. CDR3 length equals 17 residues. CDR3 sequence: CASSQDRWDRVTDTQYF. As DNA, the CDR3 is TGCGCCAGCAGCCAGGATAGGTGGGACAGAGTAACAGATACGCAGTATTTT.

This clone has a single count. The chain has TRBV10-2 and TRBJ2-3; D is possibly TRBD1 (5 bases). The CDR3 covers 15 residues. The V gene's germline CDR1 is WSHSY and CDR2 SAAADI. V gave up 5 bases and J gave up 0 bases, with 12 bases separating them. CDR3 sequence reads: CASSRQSTSTDTQYF. The DNA for the CDR3 is TGCGCCAGCAGTCGACAGAGCACTAGCACAGATACGCAGTATTTT.

The chain uses TRBV1 and TRBJ2-2; the table's D call, TRBD2, was not checked against the DNA. TRBV1 is a pseudogene segment. CDR3 size: 16 residues. The CDR3 reads CTSSHLRCANTGELFF. CDR3 DNA: TGCACCAGCAGCCACTTACGTTGCGCGAACACCGGGGAGCTGTTTTTT.

V gene TRBV30 combines with J gene TRBJ1-3, with D possibly matching TRBD1 (5 bases). The V end was cut by 3 bases, the J end by 1 base, with 19 bases between. The CDR3 contains 17 residues. Per the germline V gene, CDR1 is GTSNPN and CDR2 is SVGIG (reference sequence). CDR3 amino acids: CAWRTPGLWVSGNTIYF. The CDR3 bases are TGTGCCTGGAGGACTCCGGGACTTTGGGTTTCTGGAAACACCATATATTTT.

The table lists this clone with a few counts. V gene TRBV12-5 combines with J gene TRBJ2-1; 14 positions agree with TRBD2. V shed 0 bases and J 4 bases; nucleotides not matched to a gene: 8. The CDR3 sequence is 19 residues long. Germline values: CDR1 LGHNT, CDR2 FRNRAP. CDR3 sequence: CASGLVPGLAGVGYNEQFF. CDR3 in DNA: TGTGCTAGTGGTTTGGTACCGGGACTAGCGGGAGTTGGGTACAATGAGCAGTTCTTC.

This chain uses TRBV7-9 with TRBJ1-4; no reliable D call. The CDR3 runs 14 residues. V lost 3 bases and J 5 bases, leaving 10 bases between the germline ends. Germline lookup yields CDR1 SEHNR and CDR2 FQNEAQ (reference sequence). In nucleotides, the CDR3 is TGTGCCAGCAGCTTGTGGCAGGAAAATGAAAAACTGTTTTTT. It codes for CASSLWQENEKLFF.

CDR3 loop: CASKAPGWSGDQPQHF. CDR3 sequence (DNA): TGTGCCAGCAAAGCCCCGGGGTGGTCAGGGGATCAGCCCCAGCATTTT. The chain recombines TRBV28 with TRBJ1-5, with D maybe TRBD1 (6 bases). The CDR3 contains 16 residues. Trimming took 7 bases from V and 5 from J, leaving 21 bases between them. Germline CDR1 MDHEN, CDR2 SYDVKM.